This TCR beta chain came from a study of Ad26.COV2.S vaccination and SARS-CoV-2 variants. Study summary: Intramuscularly, Ad26.COV2.S was given either once or twice, 56 days apart. Study-level results: Reported findings describe substantial breadth in spike-specific CD8+ and CD4+ T cell responses following vaccination.

Sequencing used immunoSEQ multiplex PCR; TCRdb keeps in-frame clones, though not all of them. Here the sample spans about 320,000 clones, 75% to 90% being singletons. This CDR3 spans 14 amino acids. CDR1 and CDR2 from the germline V gene are KGHSH and LQKENI. V trimming: 6 bases; J trimming: 5 bases; junction bases outside the gene matches: 6. Stated treatment: approximately 18 received Ad26.COV2.S at low or high dose, single or two shots; 5 received placebo; per-sample allocation not given. Material that was analyzed had been drawn on day 63 after the first vaccine or placebo injection. Donation came from an adult in Boston who was aged 18-55 years. Note on this clone: Antigen specificity is unknown.

The genes are TRBV18 and TRBJ1-4, with TRBD1 matching over 7 bases. The sequence was collected from a person between 18 and 60 years old who received the Ad26.COV2.S COVID-19 vaccine or a placebo. The starting material was peripheral blood, obtained in a trial of Ad26.COV2.S vaccine versus placebo. The CDR3 spells CASSWGQQNEKLFF. The CDR3 region has the DNA TGTGCCAGCTCCTGGGGACAGCAGAATGAAAAACTGTTTTTT.